Presented here are 11 T cell receptor beta chains from one specimen sequenced in a study of cytomegalovirus exposure and HLA in healthy donors. PCR involved 60 Vbeta and 13 Jbeta primers. This table comes from immunoSEQ multiplex PCR, and its TCRdb copy is limited to in-frame clones, with some not included. The table shows 150,000 to 180,000 clones, with 70% to 90% occurring only once. Sequencing was carried out using PBMCs. Every receptor here comes from a woman aged 40 to 50 in good health and CMV-seropositive.

This clone appeared a single time. V usage is TRBV2 and J usage is TRBJ2-3; TRBD2 matches at 11 bases. The germline V gene encodes CDR1 SNHLY and CDR2 FYNNEI. CDR3 length equals 15 residues. V was pared by 6 bases and J by 2 bases, with 4 bases of the junction left unmatched. The CDR3 region is CASRLAGGPTDTQYF. CDR3 DNA sequence: TGTGCCAGCAGGTTAGCGGGAGGGCCCACAGATACGCAGTATTTT.

This chain connects TRBV11-2 to TRBJ1-1; 7 bases agree with TRBD1. The J segment lost 5 bases and the V segment lost 1 base, leaving 7 bases of the junction unmatched. Per germline, CDR1 SGHAT and CDR2 FQNNGV. The length of the CDR3 is 15 residues. The CDR3, as DNA: TGTGCCAGCAGCTTAGTCCCCCAGGGGGATACTGAAGCTTTCTTT. This translates into CASSLVPQGDTEAFF.

The V gene is TRBV28, the J gene TRBJ2-1, with D perhaps matching TRBD2 (5 bases). This CDR3 comprises 16 residues. CDR1 and CDR2 (germline): MDHEN, SYDVKM. Trimming took 7 bases from V and 6 from J, leaving 22 bases between them. CDR3 protein: CASNRRVSVAVNEQFF. As DNA, the CDR3 is TGTGCCAGCAATCGGCGGGTGTCAGTTGCGGTCAATGAGCAGTTCTTC.

This sequence joins TRBV28 and TRBJ1-1, with D perhaps matching TRBD1 (6 bases). The germline V gene encodes CDR1 MDHEN and CDR2 SYDVKM. This CDR3 contains 15 residues. The ends were cut back, 2 bases at V and 7 bases at J, with 17 bases in the middle. The CDR3 bases are TGTGCCAGCAGTTTAGGCCGTTCCAGGGGTTTTGAAGCTTTCTTT. Residues: CASSLGRSRGFEAFF.

The CDR3 reads CASSLPGVGTGELFF. CDR3 nucleotide sequence: TGCGCCAGCAGCTTGCCGGGAGTAGGTACCGGGGAGCTGTTTTTT. This chain links TRBV5-1 with TRBJ2-2, with D tentatively TRBD2 (6 bases). V lost 1 base, J lost 5 bases, and 12 bases lay in between. The V gene's germline CDR1 is SGHRS and CDR2 YFSETQ. The CDR3 totals 15 residues.

The chain is built from TRBV5-4 and TRBJ1-1; 9 positions match TRBD1. CDR1 and CDR2 from the germline V gene are SGHNT and YYREEE (reference sequence). The V and J ends lost 5 bases and 1 base, in that order; junction bases with no gene match: 6. CDR3 size: 15 residues. This chain's CDR3 is CASSWDRDKNTEAFF. The CDR3, as DNA: TGTGCCAGCAGTTGGGACAGGGATAAGAACACTGAAGCTTTCTTT.

J is TRBJ2-3 and V is TRBV5-4; 10 nucleotides agree with TRBD2. CDR1 is SGHNT, CDR2 YYREEE, per germline (reference sequence). This CDR3 has 17 residues. J lost 1 base, V lost 0 bases, and 5 bases had no gene match. This CDR3 reads CASSLDQREGRTDTQYF. The DNA for the CDR3 is TGTGCCAGCAGCTTGGACCAGCGGGAGGGTCGCACAGATACGCAGTATTTT.

This chain joins TRBV29-1 and TRBJ2-2; D is possibly TRBD1 (5 bases). The V end lost 7 bases, the J end lost 3 bases, and 18 bases lay between the germline ends. Germline-derived CDR1 and CDR2 are SQVTM and ANQGSEA. The CDR3 is made up of 15 amino acids. This CDR3 reads CSAGSPGFDTGELFF. DNA of the CDR3: TGCAGCGCCGGAAGCCCAGGGTTCGACACCGGGGAGCTGTTTTTT.

J is TRBJ2-2 and V is TRBV2; perhaps TRBD2 as D (6 bases). CDR1 SNHLY and CDR2 FYNNEI come from the germline V gene. This CDR3 spans 17 amino acids. Trimming took off 2 bases at V and 0 bases at J, with 13 bases between the two ends. CDR3 sequence reads: CASSERSGLTNTGELFF. The CDR3, as DNA: TGTGCCAGCAGTGAACGTAGCGGACTCACGAACACCGGGGAGCTGTTTTTT.

This sequence joins TRBV9 and TRBJ1-3; the match to TRBD1 covers 8 bases. CDR3 size: 15 residues. V was clipped by 4 bases and J by 7 bases; unmatched bases: 10. CDR1 SGDLS and CDR2 YYNGEE come from the germline V gene. This CDR3 reads CASSNGQGRGNTIYF. Written as DNA, the CDR3 is TGTGCCAGCAGCAACGGACAGGGTCGTGGCAACACCATATATTTT.

V gene TRBV5-1 combines with J gene TRBJ2-5, with D possibly matching TRBD2 (7 bases). Germline-derived CDR1 and CDR2 are SGHRS and YFSETQ. CDR3 size: 15 residues. The V gene lost 1 base and the J gene lost 2 bases, with 12 bases spanning the gap. CDR3: CASSLSGRGQETQYF. The CDR3 DNA reads as TGCGCCAGCAGCTTGTCGGGGAGGGGGCAAGAGACCCAGTACTTC.